This TCR beta chain was profiled in a study of patients and donors after allogeneic stem cell transplantation. The CDR3 sequence is 15 residues long. The germline V gene encodes CDR1 DFQATT and CDR2 SNEGSKA (reference sequence). Losses at the gene ends were 1 base for V and 6 bases for J; bases not matched to a gene: 12. MiXCR, run by TCRdb on the RT-PCR reads, gives a single entry per CDR3 protein. This sample carries some 960,000 distinct CDR3 sequences, 15% to 20% of them seen once, and the ten largest clones take around 5.5%. The sample holds a few counts of this clonotype. V gene TRBV20-1 combines with J gene TRBJ2-7; the match to TRBD2 covers 7 bases. Sequencing was carried out using blood, either unsorted or a sorted T cell fraction (not recorded which). This sequence originates from a human donor who was either an allogeneic HSCT recipient or a stem cell or donor lymphocyte infusion donor (not recorded which). It is not recorded whose cells these are; they may come from a transplant donor. For the CDR3, the DNA is TGCAGTGCTAGAGTTATGGGGAGACTAGCCAGCGAGCAGTACTTC. Protein product: CSARVMGRLASEQYF.